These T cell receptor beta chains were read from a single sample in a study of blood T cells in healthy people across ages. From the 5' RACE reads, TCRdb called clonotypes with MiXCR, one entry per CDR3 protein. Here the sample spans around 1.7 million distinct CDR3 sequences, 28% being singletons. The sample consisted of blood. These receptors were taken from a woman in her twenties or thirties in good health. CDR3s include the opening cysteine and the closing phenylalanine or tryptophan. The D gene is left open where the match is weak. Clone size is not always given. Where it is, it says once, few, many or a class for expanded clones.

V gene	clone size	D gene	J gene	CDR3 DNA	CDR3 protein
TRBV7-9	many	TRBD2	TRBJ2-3	TGTGCCAGCAGCTTAGGTGGGACTAGAGACACAGATACGCAGTATTTT	CASSLGGTRDTDTQYF
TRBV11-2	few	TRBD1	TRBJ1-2	TGTGCCAGCAGCTTATGGACCGGACAGGGATATGGCTACACCTTC	CASSLWTGQGYGYTF
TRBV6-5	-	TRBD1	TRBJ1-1	TGTGCCAGCAGTTACGATACAGGGGTCAACACTGAAGCTTTCTTT	CASSYDTGVNTEAFF
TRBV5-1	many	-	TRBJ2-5	TGTGCCAGCAGTCCTGGACAGCCCCAAGAGACCCAGTACTTC	CASSPGQPQETQYF
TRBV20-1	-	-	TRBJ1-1	TGCAGTGCTAGAGGTCCCAGGGGATGGAACACTGAAGCTTTCTTT	CSARGPRGWNTEAFF
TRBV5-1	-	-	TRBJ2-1	TGCGCCAGCAGCTGGGAGTACAATGAGCAGTTCTTC	CASSWEYNEQFF
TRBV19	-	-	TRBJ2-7	TGTGCCAGTAGTAAGGACCGGGACTTTTACGAGCAGTACTTC	CASSKDRDFYEQYF
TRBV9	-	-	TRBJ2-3	TGTGCCAGCAGCGTAGTGGAAGGGGGAAAGGGTAGAACGCGGTATTTT	CASSVVEGGKGRTRYF
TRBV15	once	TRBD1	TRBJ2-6	TGTGCCGGAGCACGGGTGCAGAGACGACAGGGCCTCTCTGGGGCCAACGTCCTGACTTTC	CAGARVQRRQGLSGANVLTF
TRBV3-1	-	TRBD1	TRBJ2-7	TGTGCCAGCAGCCAAGACCGGGACAGGCTAATCTACGAGCAGTACTTC	CASSQDRDRLIYEQYF
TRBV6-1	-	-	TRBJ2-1	TGTGTCAGCGGTACTGTGAACTCCTACAATGAGCAGTTCTTC	CVSGTVNSYNEQFF
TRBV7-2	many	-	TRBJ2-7	TGTGCCAGCAGCAGGCCGGGGGATTCCTACGAGCAGTACTTC	CASSRPGDSYEQYF
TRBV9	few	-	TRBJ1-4	TGTGCCAGCAGCGTAGGACGGATTAATGAAAAACTGTTTTTT	CASSVGRINEKLFF
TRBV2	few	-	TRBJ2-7	TGTGCCAGCGGGCCCACAATTGAGCAGTACTTC	CASGPTIEQYF
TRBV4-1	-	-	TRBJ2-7	TGCGCCAGCAGCCCGGAGTCACTCGGGACCTACGAGCAGTACTTC	CASSPESLGTYEQYF
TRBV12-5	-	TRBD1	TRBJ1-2	TGTGCTAGTGGTTCCCCCGACAGGGGGTTTCACTATGGCTACACCTTC	CASGSPDRGFHYGYTF
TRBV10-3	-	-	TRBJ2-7	TGTGCCACCATGGACACTTACGAGCAGTACTTC	CATMDTYEQYF
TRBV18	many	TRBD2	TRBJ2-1	TGTGCCAGCAGTCCTAGCGGAAATGAGCAGTTCTTC	CASSPSGNEQFF
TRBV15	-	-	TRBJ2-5	TGTGCCACCAGCAGAGTAGTCCAGTACCAAGAGACCCAGTACTTC	CATSRVVQYQETQYF